The 28 T cell receptor beta chains presented below share a single source sample, sequenced in a study of tumor and adjacent non-tumor tissue in lung cancer. Three rounds of nested PCR, following a modified ARM-PCR protocol, produced the TCRbeta library. From the multiplex PCR reads, TCRdb called clonotypes with MiXCR, one entry per CDR3 protein. The sample lists 120,000 or so distinct CDR3 sequences; 66% were seen once. RNA was extracted from bulk tissue without any cell sorting. Material for sequencing was lung tumor tissue. The receptors shown here come from a man in his thirties or forties with non-small cell lung cancer.

The sample holds many counts of this clonotype. This chain connects TRBV6-6 to TRBJ2-2; TRBD2 matches 7 bases. The germline V gene has CDR1 MNHNY and CDR2 SVGAGI (reference sequence). This CDR3 has 15 amino acids. J gave up 5 bases and V 2 bases, and 5 bases lay outside the gene matches. The CDR3 sequence is CASSYKLALTGELFF. The CDR3 nucleotides are TGTGCCAGCAGTTACAAACTAGCGTTAACCGGGGAGCTGTTTTTT.

Notes on this clonotype: A much larger clone sits a single nucleotide away, making a read error possible. The chain recombines TRBV12-3 or TRBV12-4 with TRBJ1-1, with D tentatively TRBD1 (5 bases). This CDR3 has 16 amino acids. Deletions cut 3 bases from V and 0 bases from J, with 14 bases between. Here the CDR3 reads CASSFLTVVMNTEAFF. In nucleotides, the CDR3 is TGTGCCAGCAGTTTTTTGACAGTCGTCATGAACACTGAAGCTTTCTTT.

Notes on this clonotype: The junction departs from germline at one end; a sequencing error may be responsible. V usage is TRBV4-3 and J usage is TRBJ2-1; D unresolved. The CDR3 extends over 15 amino acids. The germline gives CDR1 LGHNA, CDR2 YSLEER. CDR3 in DNA: TGCGCCAGCAGCCAAAACAGTTCTTCCTACAATGAGCAGTTGTTC. Translation gives CASSQNSSSYNEQLF.

This clonotype was recorded once. One end of the junction does not line up with germline, which may come from a read error. The DNA for the CDR3 is TGTGTCAGCAGTTATGACAGGGCCCGAAACACCATATATTTT. It codes for CVSSYDRARNTIYF. The chain links TRBV11-2 to TRBJ1-3; 7 bases align to TRBD1. The CDR3 extends over 14 amino acids. The germline V gene encodes CDR1 SGHAT and CDR2 FQNNGV.

Worth noting for this clonotype: It is likely a read error, because the conserved phenylalanine at the end of the CDR3 is missing. The chain joins TRBV20-1 to TRBJ2-7; TRBD2 matches at 10 bases. Germline values: CDR1 DFQATT, CDR2 SNEGSKA (reference sequence). The CDR3 is 14 residues long. Trimming removed 1 base from V and 2 bases from J; junction bases left unmatched: 2. CDR3: CSARGTSGTYEQYI. CDR3 coding DNA: TGCAGTGCTAGAGGAACTAGCGGGACCTACGAGCAGTACATC.

This clonotype was observed many times. V is TRBV29-1 and J is TRBJ2-7; tentatively, D is TRBD1 or TRBD2 (5 bases each). The CDR3 spans 13 residues. Germline CDR1 and CDR2: SQVTM and ANQGSEA. V was pared by 6 bases and J by 2 bases, with 14 bases between. The CDR3 nucleotides read TGCAGCGTACGGGGCCCCTTTACCTACGAGCAGTACTTC. Residues: CSVRGPFTYEQYF.

A remark on this clonotype: A single base separates this from a much larger clone, so it may be a read error. The chain is built from TRBV6-1 and TRBJ2-1; TRBD2 matches at 10 bases. The CDR3 is made up of 16 amino acids. Germline CDR1 reads MNHNS; CDR2 reads SASEGT. The CDR3 DNA sequence: TGTGCCAGCAGTTGGACTAGCGGATCCATATACAATGATCAGTTCTTC. Translated, it gives CASSWTSGSIYNDQFF.

The table lists this clonotype with a count of one. With a much larger clone just one base away, this may be a read error. CDR3 sequence reads: CSATVGSGGTKAYEQYF. In DNA form, the CDR3 reads TGCAGTGCCACGGTTGGAAGCGGGGGGACGAAGGCCTACGAGCAGTACTTC. This chain joins TRBV20-1 and TRBJ2-7; TRBD2 agrees at 9 bases. With V trimmed by 6 bases and J by 2 bases, 17 bases remained unmatched. From germline, CDR1 is DFQATT and CDR2 SNEGSKA (reference sequence). CDR3 length: 17 amino acids.

This chain links TRBV11-2 with TRBJ2-5, with 7 bases fitting TRBD2. The CDR3 consists of 14 residues. CDR1 and CDR2 (germline): SGHAT, FQNNGV. With V trimmed by 5 bases and J by 6 bases, 9 bases remained unmatched. CDR3 coding DNA: TGTGCCAGCAGCATAGGACGGCGGGGGAAGACCCAGTACTTC. Amino acid sequence: CASSIGRRGKTQYF.

The rearrangement uses TRBV11-2 and TRBJ2-3; D not resolved. CDR1 is SGHAT, CDR2 FQNNGV, per germline. CDR3 length: 14 residues. V lost 5 bases to trimming and J lost 4 bases, with 13 bases between them. The CDR3 DNA follows: TGTGCCAGCAGCCTCAGCCAGAACTCAGATACGCAGTATTTT. Protein product: CASSLSQNSDTQYF.

On this clonotype: Since a much larger clone is just one base distant, this may be a read error. The rearrangement links TRBV7-9 to TRBJ1-1, with unresolved D. This CDR3 has 12 amino acids. The germline CDR1 and CDR2 sequences are SEHNR and FQNEAQ (reference sequence). Trimming removed 5 bases from V and 7 bases from J, with 11 bases in between. The CDR3 region is CASSPISIEAFF. In DNA, the CDR3 is TGTGCCAGCAGCCCCATTAGCATTGAAGCTTTCTTT. The variable domain in full, with the rest retrieved from reference TRBV7-9 and TRBJ1-1, is DTGVSQNPRHKITKRGQNVTFRCDPISEHNRLYWYRQTLGQGPEFLTYFQNEAQLEKSRLLSDRFSAERPKGSFSTLEIQRTEQGDSAMYLCASSPISIEAFFGQGTRLTVV.

In this sample, this clonotype turned up once. A much larger clone differs from this one at a single base, so this may be a read error. The genes are TRBV12-3 or TRBV12-4 and TRBJ2-5, with unresolved D. The CDR3 has 14 amino acids. V shed 0 bases and J shed 4 bases, with 9 bases lying between them. CDR3 sequence (DNA): TGTGCCAGCAGTTTAGCCCCGGGCCGAGAGACCCAGTACTTC. Its translation is CASSLAPGRETQYF.

With respect to this clonotype: Since the CDR3 does not end with the conserved phenylalanine or tryptophan, this likely comes from a read error. The CDR3 loop reads CASSILFGGGTDTQYY. The CDR3, as DNA: TGTGCCAGCAGCATATTGTTCGGCGGCGGCACAGATACGCAGTATTAT. This chain joins TRBV11-2 and TRBJ2-3, with D uncertain. CDR1 is SGHAT, CDR2 FQNNGV, per germline. CDR3 length: 16 residues. V lost 5 bases and J 1 base, leaving 16 bases between the germline ends.

The chain uses TRBV20-1 and TRBJ2-7; D is possibly TRBD1 (5 bases). Trimming took off 6 bases at V and 4 bases at J, with 16 bases between the two ends. Germline CDR1 is DFQATT and CDR2 is SNEGSKA (reference sequence). The CDR3 spans 13 residues. The CDR3 DNA is TGCAGTGCAATGAACAGGAAGCCGTACGAGCAGTACTTC. Protein sequence: CSAMNRKPYEQYF.

Remarks on this clonotype: Since the CDR3 does not end with the conserved phenylalanine or tryptophan, this likely comes from a read error. The V gene is TRBV4-3, the J gene TRBJ2-6; D perhaps matches TRBD1 (5 bases). This CDR3 region has 15 residues. In germline, CDR1 is LGHNA, CDR2 YSLEER. CDR3 sequence reads: CASSRTPSGAYVLTY. Here the CDR3 DNA reads TGCGCCAGCAGCCGTACACCCTCTGGGGCCTACGTCCTGACTTAC.

This clonotype occurred many times. Relative to the germline gene, one junction end is altered; a read error may explain this. J is TRBJ2-5 and V is TRBV12-3 or TRBV12-4, with D perhaps TRBD1 (5 bases). CDR3 length equals 13 residues. The CDR3 region is CASSLAGLETQYF. The CDR3 DNA reads TGCGCCAGCAGCTTGGCAGGGTTGGAGACCCAGTACTTC.

Comment on this clonotype: One base away lies a much larger clone, so this may be a sequencing read error. V is TRBV29-1 and J is TRBJ2-1, with D possibly being TRBD1 (6 bases). The V gene's germline CDR1 is SQVTM and CDR2 ANQGSEA. Trimming removed 7 bases at V and 6 bases at J, with 19 bases between. CDR3 length equals 14 residues. Here the CDR3 DNA reads TGCAGCGCCGAAGGGACACTGCGCTTCAATGAGCAGTTCTTC. Protein sequence: CSAEGTLRFNEQFF.

A few counts support this clonotype. A read error is possible here, since a much larger clone lies one base away. The CDR3 end shows no conserved phenylalanine or tryptophan, and so a read error is likely. The chain combines TRBV6-5 with TRBJ1-1; D gene ambiguous. The CDR3 is 15 residues long. Germline lookup yields CDR1 MNHEY and CDR2 SVGAGI. V lost 5 bases and J 3 bases, leaving 16 bases between the germline ends. For the CDR3, the DNA is TGTGCCAGCAGTCCCCGCGCGGGTTGGGACACTGAAGCTTTCCTT. Protein sequence: CASSPRAGWDTEAFL.

Worth noting for this clonotype: With a much larger clone just one base away, this may be a read error. The chain uses TRBV6-5 and TRBJ1-2, with D perhaps matching TRBD1 (5 bases). CDR1 and CDR2 (germline): MNHEY, SVGAGI. V was trimmed by 8 bases and J by 7 bases, leaving 20 bases between them. The CDR3 runs 14 residues. The CDR3 region has the DNA TGTGCCAGCGGCTTAGACGGGGCCCCCTCTGGCTACACCTTC. Translating it yields CASGLDGAPSGYTF.

With respect to this clonotype: A single base separates this from a much larger clone, so it may be a read error. The gene calls are TRBV5-4 and TRBJ2-3, with TRBD2 matching 11 bases. From germline, CDR1 is SGHNT and CDR2 YYREEE (reference sequence). The CDR3 consists of 16 residues. The CDR3 is CVSSYEGLAGGDTQYF. CDR3 nucleotide sequence: TGTGTCAGCAGCTACGAAGGGCTAGCGGGGGGAGATACGCAGTATTTT.

With regard to this clonotype: In this CDR3 the conserved last residue, phenylalanine or tryptophan, is missing, so a read error is likely. No DNA is shown, since the ends of the CDR3 on it are uncertain; the CDR3 is the one TCRdb lists. The V call is TRBV20-1, the J call TRBJ1-2; the D segment call TRBD1 is taken from the table without a DNA check. The CDR3 contains 15 residues when both ends are counted. CDR1 is DFQATT and CDR2 is SNEGSKA in the germline V gene (reference sequence). The chain's CDR3 is CSARDRAEPPYGHTL.

In regard to this clonotype: The final CDR3 position lacks the conserved phenylalanine or tryptophan, pointing to a likely read error. V and J are TRBV4-1 and TRBJ2-7; tentatively, D is TRBD2 (6 bases). Germline V gene lookup returns CDR1 MGHRA and CDR2 YSYEKL. V lost 7 bases and J 3 bases, leaving 13 bases between the germline ends. This CDR3 region has 13 residues. The CDR3 region has the DNA TGCGCCAGCAACCTCCGGGACTTCTACGAGCAGTACCTC. Protein: CASNLRDFYEQYL.

J is TRBJ2-3 and V is TRBV6-4; 8 nucleotides line up with TRBD1. J gave up 4 bases and V 0 bases, and 3 bases lay outside the gene matches. The CDR3 has 15 residues. CDR1 and CDR2 from the germline V gene are MRHNA and SNTAGT. The CDR3 is CASSDSGTGADTQYF. CDR3 DNA sequence: TGTGCCAGCAGTGACTCGGGGACAGGAGCAGATACGCAGTATTTT.

There are many counts of this clonotype. The V and J genes are TRBV4-1 and TRBJ1-5; D call uncertain. This CDR3 region has 15 residues. CDR1 is MGHRA, CDR2 YSYEKL, per germline. The V end lost 0 bases, the J end lost 0 bases, and 6 bases lay between the germline ends. CDR3 sequence reads: CASSQDMGSNQPQHF. DNA of the CDR3: TGCGCCAGCAGCCAAGATATGGGTAGCAATCAGCCCCAGCATTTT.

Points on this clonotype: Being one base from a much bigger clone, this may be a read error. The chain is built from TRBV20-1 and TRBJ2-7; D is unclear. Looked up from germline, CDR1 is DFQATT and CDR2 is SNEGSKA (reference sequence). The CDR3 is made up of 12 amino acids. CDR3 region: CSASVGRYEEYF. CDR3 sequence (DNA): TGCAGTGCTAGTGTCGGGCGGTACGAGGAGTACTTC.

This clonotype was seen ten or more times. The V and J genes are TRBV13 and TRBJ1-6; D is unresolved. This CDR3 has 14 residues. CDR1 is PRHDT and CDR2 is FYEKMQ in the germline V gene (reference sequence). V was clipped by 4 bases and J by 0 bases, with 4 bases between them. CDR3 sequence (DNA): TGTGCCAGCAGCTCAAGCTCCTATAATTCACCCCTCCACTTT. It encodes CASSSSSYNSPLHF.

This clonotype was seen a handful of times. This sequence joins TRBV9 and TRBJ2-7, with 7 bases aligning to TRBD1. The CDR3 length is 16 residues. With V trimmed by 4 bases and J by 4 bases, 14 bases remained unmatched. Looked up from germline, CDR1 is SGDLS and CDR2 is YYNGEE. The CDR3 region has the DNA TGTGCCAGCAGCCCATGGGGACAGCCCCGTTATTACGAGCAGTACTTC. Translation gives CASSPWGQPRYYEQYF.

Comments on this clonotype: An end of the junction does not agree with germline; a read error may underlie this. V and J are TRBV11-2 and TRBJ2-7, with D unclear. CDR3 length: 13 residues. CDR1 SGHAT and CDR2 FQNNGV come from the germline V gene. In DNA form, the CDR3 reads TGTACCAGCAGCTTATTTTCGTCCTACGAGCAGTACTTC. Amino acid sequence: CTSSLFSSYEQYF.